Below are 17 T cell receptor beta chains sequenced from a single sample in a study of cytomegalovirus exposure and HLA in healthy donors. Primers for the PCR totalled 60 Vbeta and 13 Jbeta. Sequencing was performed with immunoSEQ multiplex PCR; in TCRdb, only in-frame clones are kept and a portion is missing. The data show approximately 150,000 clones, with over 70% seen just once and 1.3% held by the top ten. Sample: PBMCs. These receptors were obtained from a man in his fifties in good health and CMV-seropositive.

This clone was picked up a small number of times. The chain combines TRBV28 with TRBJ1-4, with D tentatively TRBD1 (5 bases). Germline V gives CDR1 MDHEN, CDR2 SYDVKM. With 3 bases removed from V and 1 base from J, the gap between germline ends came to 9 bases. This CDR3 contains 15 residues. The DNA of the CDR3 is TGTGCCAGCAGTTTGACGGGGGTAACTAATGAAAAACTGTTTTTT. Amino acids: CASSLTGVTNEKLFF.

This rearrangement joins TRBV15 to TRBJ2-5; 9 nucleotides line up with TRBD1. The CDR3 is 15 residues long. CDR1 and CDR2 (germline): LNHNV, YYDKDF (reference sequence). With 0 bases clipped from V and 5 bases from J, the junction kept 4 bases outside the gene matches. CDR3 sequence: CATSRDSGTGETQYF. In nucleotides, the CDR3 is TGTGCCACCAGCAGAGATTCGGGGACAGGGGAGACCCAGTACTTC. Filled out from reference TRBV15 and TRBJ2-5, the complete variable domain reads DAMVIQNPRYQVTQFGKPVTLSCSQTLNHNVMYWYQQKSSQAPKLLFHYYDKDFNNEADTPDNFQSRRPNTSFCFLDIRSPGLGDTAMYLCATSRDSGTGETQYFGPGTRLLVL.

This rearrangement joins TRBV2 to TRBJ2-7; tentative D call: TRBD1 (6 bases). CDR1 is SNHLY, CDR2 FYNNEI, per germline. V lost 4 bases and J 3 bases, leaving 10 bases between the germline ends. CDR3 size: 13 residues. The CDR3 region has the DNA TGTGCCAGCAGTGGGGGGCTAGTCTACGAGCAGTACTTC. It encodes CASSGGLVYEQYF.

The chain has TRBV4-2 and TRBJ1-4, with unresolved D. V was shortened by 1 base and J by 0 bases, with 9 bases between the two germline ends. The V gene's germline CDR1 is LGHNA and CDR2 YNFKEQ. The CDR3 sequence is 16 residues long. The chain's CDR3 is CASSQAREATNEKLFF. The CDR3 bases are TGTGCCAGCAGCCAAGCGAGGGAGGCAACTAATGAAAAACTGTTTTTT.

The chain recombines TRBV4-2 with TRBJ2-7, with D perhaps matching TRBD1 (5 bases). CDR3 size: 17 residues. Germline CDR1 is LGHNA and CDR2 is YNFKEQ. V dropped 3 bases and J dropped 2 bases, with 20 bases sitting between them. The CDR3 DNA is TGTGCCAGCAGCCAGGTGGGTGCAGGGCGGATGACCTACGAGCAGTACTTC. It encodes CASSQVGAGRMTYEQYF.

This chain uses TRBV10-3 with TRBJ2-1, with 12 bases lining up with TRBD2. V trimming: 5 bases; J trimming: 8 bases; junction bases outside the gene matches: 7. The V gene's germline CDR1 is ENHRY and CDR2 SYGVKD. The CDR3 extends over 15 amino acids. CDR3 sequence: CAISSTSGSSYEQFF. The CDR3 DNA reads as TGTGCCATCAGTTCGACTAGCGGGAGTAGCTATGAGCAGTTCTTC.

This clone was counted only a few times. At one end, the junction sequence differs from germline, possibly due to a read error. This chain connects TRBV28 to TRBJ1-6; D ambiguous. Germline V lookup: CDR1 MDHEN, CDR2 SYDVKM. This CDR3 has 12 amino acids. CDR3 residues: CASRLIGSPLHF. CDR3 nucleotide sequence: TGTGCCAGCCGTTTAATCGGTTCACCCCTCCACTTT.

The V and J genes are TRBV4-1 and TRBJ2-1, with D maybe TRBD1 (6 bases). Trimming removed 2 bases from V and 2 bases from J, with 7 bases in between. Germline assignment: CDR1 MGHRA and CDR2 YSYEKL. The length of the CDR3 is 14 residues. CDR3 amino acids: CASSQWDTYNEQFF. The CDR3 region has the DNA TGCGCCAGCAGCCAATGGGACACCTACAATGAGCAGTTCTTC.

This clone has only one observation. The chain links TRBV5-1 to TRBJ2-3, with D possibly being TRBD1 (5 bases). Per the germline V gene, CDR1 is SGHRS and CDR2 is YFSETQ. V lost 1 base, J lost 6 bases, and 12 bases lay in between. The CDR3 contains 14 residues. CDR3 in amino acids: CASSLSRAGDTQYF. The CDR3 DNA sequence: TGCGCCAGCAGCTTGAGCCGGGCAGGGGATACGCAGTATTTT.

This chain connects TRBV7-9 to TRBJ1-2; tentatively, D is TRBD1 (5 bases). The CDR3 runs 15 residues. Trimming removed 5 bases from V and 10 bases from J, with 23 bases in between. The germline V gene has CDR1 SEHNR and CDR2 FQNEAQ (reference sequence). The CDR3 loop is CASSPPQGGVGDYTF. CDR3 coding DNA: TGTGCCAGCAGCCCCCCGCAGGGAGGGGTAGGTGACTACACCTTC.

This chain links TRBV11-2 with TRBJ1-2; 10 nucleotides line up with TRBD1. J was trimmed by 8 bases and V by 5 bases; bases with no gene match: 5. This CDR3 contains 13 residues. CDR1 is SGHAT and CDR2 is FQNNGV in the germline V gene. CDR3 sequence: CASSPDRGLGYTF. As DNA, the CDR3 is TGTGCCAGCAGCCCCGACAGGGGGCTAGGCTACACCTTC.

The V gene is TRBV7-3, the J gene TRBJ2-3, with 7 bases identical to TRBD2. The germline CDR1 and CDR2 sequences are SGHTA and FQGTGA. The CDR3 is 15 residues long. V shed 6 bases, J shed 1 base, and the junction held 7 bases outside the gene matches. The CDR3 nucleotides are TGTGCCAGCAGTCTGGGAGCGGGACGCACAGATACGCAGTATTTT. It is translated as CASSLGAGRTDTQYF. The variable domain in full, with the rest retrieved from reference TRBV7-3 and TRBJ2-3, is GAGVSQTPSNKVTEKGKYVELRCDPISGHTALYWYRQSLGQGPEFLIYFQGTGAADDSGLPNDRFFAVRPEGSVSTLKIQRTERGDSAVYLCASSLGAGRTDTQYFGPGTRLTVL.

The V gene is TRBV7-3, the J gene TRBJ2-2; D gene ambiguous. V lost 5 bases and J 1 base, leaving 5 bases between the germline ends. CDR1 SGHTA and CDR2 FQGTGA come from the germline V gene. The CDR3 extends over 13 amino acids. CDR3 in amino acids: CASSTLNTGELFF. CDR3 bases: TGTGCCAGCAGCACTCTGAACACCGGGGAGCTGTTTTTT.

This clone has only one observation. The V gene is TRBV5-1, the J gene TRBJ2-3, with 9 bases that match TRBD1. V was pared by 5 bases and J by 0 bases, with 7 bases of the junction left unmatched. Germline V gives CDR1 SGHRS, CDR2 YFSETQ. CDR3 length: 16 amino acids. As DNA, the CDR3 is TGCGCCAGCAGTTTTGGGACAGGGATTAGCACAGATACGCAGTATTTT. Its translation is CASSFGTGISTDTQYF.

The genes are TRBV6-5 and TRBJ2-7; D may be TRBD2 (5 bases). The V end lost 3 bases, the J end lost 2 bases, and 8 bases lay between the germline ends. Per germline, CDR1 MNHEY and CDR2 SVGAGI. The CDR3 extends over 13 amino acids. The CDR3 spells CASSYQRTYEQYF. The CDR3 region has the DNA TGTGCCAGCAGTTATCAGCGGACCTACGAGCAGTACTTC.

The rearrangement joins TRBV2 to TRBJ2-1; TRBD2 matches at 10 bases. V gave up 6 bases and J gave up 8 bases; unmatched junction bases: 7. The CDR3 runs to 14 residues. Germline V lookup: CDR1 SNHLY, CDR2 FYNNEI. The CDR3 nucleotides read TGTGCCAGCAGATTAGCGGGGGGTAGGGATGAGCAGTTCTTC. This encodes CASRLAGGRDEQFF.

The chain combines TRBV7-2 with TRBJ2-2, with a possible D match to TRBD2 (6 bases). The V end lost 3 bases, the J end lost 1 base, and 6 bases lay between the germline ends. CDR1 and CDR2 from the germline V gene are SGHTA and FQGNSA. This CDR3 comprises 14 residues. The chain's CDR3 is CASSFGGNTGELFF. CDR3 bases: TGTGCCAGCAGCTTCGGGGGGAACACCGGGGAGCTGTTTTTT.